The 21 T cell receptor beta chains below were found in one sample sequenced in a study of blood T cells in healthy people across ages. The use of a sample-barcoded 5' primer and a J-beta primer mix characterized a second PCR of roughly 7 to 11 cycles. TCRdb reprocessed the 5' RACE reads via MiXCR and lists one record per CDR3 protein. The repertoire holds 550,000 to 650,000 distinct CDR3 sequences, with roughly a quarter as singletons. The same data also contributed to another study, on T cells of mothers and their children.

The sample consisted of blood. All receptors come from a boy aged 2 to 9 in good health.

The rearrangement links TRBV27 to TRBJ2-7; 10 positions match TRBD1. The CDR3 is 15 amino acids. Germline loops: CDR1 MNHEY, CDR2 SMNVEV (reference sequence). The junction had 7 bases not matched to a gene; V was cut back by 5 bases and J by 3 bases. The CDR3 DNA reads as TGTGCCAGCAGTAGAACCGGGACAGGGGACTACGAGCAGTACTTC. It encodes CASSRTGTGDYEQYF.

V gene TRBV6-5 combines with J gene TRBJ1-4; D call uncertain. The germline CDR1 and CDR2 sequences are MNHEY and SVGAGI. Trimming stripped 2 bases from V and 0 bases from J, with 19 bases between. This CDR3 contains 19 residues. The CDR3, as DNA: TGTGCCAGCAGTTACGGCGAGGGCCGGTGGGGTCCAACTAATGAAAAACTGTTTTTT. It translates to CASSYGEGRWGPTNEKLFF.

This clonotype has more than one count but fewer than ten. This rearrangement joins TRBV10-3 to TRBJ1-2; no reliable D call. The CDR3 loop spans 13 amino acids. Between the trimmed V and J ends, which lost 2 bases and 6 bases, there was a span of 10 bases. Germline V gene lookup returns CDR1 ENHRY and CDR2 SYGVKD. This CDR3 is CAISEEGMDGYTF. In nucleotides, the CDR3 is TGTGCCATCAGTGAGGAAGGGATGGATGGCTACACCTTC.

This clonotype was counted between two and nine times. V usage is TRBV29-1 and J usage is TRBJ2-2; D is possibly TRBD1 (6 bases). CDR1 and CDR2 (germline): SQVTM, ANQGSEA. V was cut by 4 bases and J by 1 base, with 10 bases left in between. This CDR3 spans 14 amino acids. The CDR3 spells CSVGGQLNTGELFF. In DNA form, the CDR3 reads TGCAGCGTTGGAGGACAGTTGAACACCGGGGAGCTGTTTTTT.

Worth noting for this clonotype: Compared with germline, one end of the junction differs, possibly owing to a read error. The chain has TRBV6-5 and TRBJ2-1; 10 nucleotides align to TRBD2. The CDR3 has 13 residues. Germline V CDR1 and CDR2: MNHEY, SVGAGI. The CDR3 sequence: CASRSFSGGSKIF. The CDR3 bases are TGTGCCAGCAGGTCCTTTAGCGGGGGGTCAAAGATCTTC.

A few counts support this clonotype. The rearrangement links TRBV15 to TRBJ2-1, with TRBD1 matching 8 bases. From germline, CDR1 is LNHNV and CDR2 YYDKDF (reference sequence). The CDR3 has 15 amino acids. Trimming removed 0 bases from V and 9 bases from J; junction bases left unmatched: 7. The CDR3, as DNA: TGTGCCACCAGCAGAGATGGACAGGGTTGGAGTGAGCAGTTCTTC. It encodes CATSRDGQGWSEQFF.

This clonotype was counted a few times. This sequence joins TRBV2 and TRBJ2-2; tentatively, D is TRBD1 (6 bases). Trimming left V 7 bases short and J 6 bases short, with 24 bases between. The germline CDR1 and CDR2 sequences are SNHLY and FYNNEI. This CDR3 has 17 amino acids. The CDR3 DNA is TGTGCCAGCACCAACCCCCGGCAGGGGCGATTGGCCGGGGAGCTGTTTTTT. Residues: CASTNPRQGRLAGELFF.

The chain carries TRBV4-1 and TRBJ2-3, with a tentative D call TRBD2 (7 bases). V gave up 0 bases and J gave up 2 bases, with 12 bases separating them. The germline V gene has CDR1 MGHRA and CDR2 YSYEKL. The CDR3 has 16 residues. The CDR3 DNA reads TGCGCCAGCAGCCAAGATCTGGGGGGGGCCACAGATACGCAGTATTTT. It is translated as CASSQDLGGATDTQYF.

V gene TRBV19 combines with J gene TRBJ2-2, with 15 bases matching TRBD2. The germline V gene has CDR1 LNHDA and CDR2 SQIVND (reference sequence). V gave up 5 bases and J gave up 7 bases; unmatched junction bases: 8. The CDR3 contains 17 residues. CDR3 sequence (DNA): TGTGCCAGTAGTTTTGGACTAGCGGGAGGGCCAGTCGGGGAGCTGTTTTTT. Its translation: CASSFGLAGGPVGELFF.

The chain employs TRBV19 and TRBJ2-1; TRBD2 agrees at 8 bases. The J call may be wrong; the DNA end is better matched by TRBJ2-7. The CDR3 sequence is 13 residues long. Per germline, CDR1 LNHDA and CDR2 SQIVND (reference sequence). In DNA form, the CDR3 reads TGTGCCAGTTCTAGCGGGTCTCCCTACGAGCAGTACTTC. Translation gives CASSSGSPYEQYF.

This clonotype turned up a few times. The chain carries TRBV30 and TRBJ1-1; D is unclear. The germline V and J ends were trimmed by 1 base and 1 base, with 7 bases remaining between them. Germline assignment: CDR1 GTSNPN and CDR2 SVGIG (reference sequence). CDR3 size: 13 residues. CDR3: CAWSDTSNTEAFF. The DNA for the CDR3 is TGTGCCTGGAGTGACACCTCGAACACTGAAGCTTTCTTT.

In its sample, this clonotype was seen a few times. The V gene is TRBV25-1, the J gene TRBJ2-5, with 10 bases lining up with TRBD2. Germline trimming cut 0 bases from V and 5 bases from J; bases unmatched to any gene: 9. The length of the CDR3 is 17 residues. Germline CDR1 is MGHDK and CDR2 is SYGVNS. As DNA, the CDR3 is TGTGCCAGCAGTGAATATGGTCTAGCGGGAGTTAGGGAGACCCAGTACTTC. It is translated as CASSEYGLAGVRETQYF.

This clonotype was detected only a few times. This sequence joins TRBV20-1 and TRBJ2-5, with 10 bases identical to TRBD1. The closer fit of TRBJ2-7 to the DNA end suggests the J call may be wrong. The CDR3 loop spans 13 amino acids. Germline assignment: CDR1 DFQATT and CDR2 SNEGSKA (reference sequence). CDR3 protein: CSASGTGDYEQYF. In nucleotides, the CDR3 is TGCAGTGCTAGCGGGACAGGGGACTACGAGCAGTACTTC.

The rearrangement links TRBV28 to TRBJ2-1; 11 nucleotides align to TRBD2. This CDR3 has 18 residues. The germline V gene encodes CDR1 MDHEN and CDR2 SYDVKM. V gave up 3 bases and J gave up 8 bases; unmatched junction bases: 15. The CDR3 DNA reads TGTGCCAGCAGTTTCAATTGGCTAGCGGGGGGACAAGGGGATGAGCAGTTCTTC. Its translation is CASSFNWLAGGQGDEQFF.

This clonotype occurred a few times. The chain uses TRBV12-3 or TRBV12-4 and TRBJ2-5; D gene uncertain. V was clipped by 10 bases and J by 5 bases, with 11 bases between them. This CDR3 has 11 residues. In nucleotides, the CDR3 is TGTGCCACCCTCATAGGGGAGACCCAGTACTTC. Translation gives CATLIGETQYF.

This rearrangement joins TRBV15 to TRBJ1-5; D gene unclear. The V and J ends lost 1 base and 6 bases respectively, with 16 bases between them. The CDR3 runs to 16 residues. Germline loops: CDR1 LNHNV, CDR2 YYDKDF (reference sequence). CDR3 sequence (DNA): TGTGCCACCAGCAGAGGTACCACGGTAACGGCTCAGCCCCAGCATTTT. It translates to CATSRGTTVTAQPQHF.

This clonotype appeared a few times. This chain uses TRBV3-1 with TRBJ2-5; 7 bases agree with TRBD1. Germline CDR1 reads LGHDT; CDR2 reads YNNKEL (reference sequence). This CDR3 has 16 amino acids. With 3 bases clipped from V and 2 bases from J, the junction kept 9 bases outside the gene matches. The CDR3 DNA is TGTGCCAGCAGCCATCCGAACAGGGGTCTACAAGAGACCCAGTACTTC. It specifies CASSHPNRGLQETQYF.

This rearrangement joins TRBV12-3 or TRBV12-4 to TRBJ2-5; 10 bases map to TRBD1. The CDR3 loop spans 15 amino acids. Unmatched junction bases numbered 9, after V lost 6 bases and J lost 5 bases. The DNA of the CDR3 is TGTGCCAGCAGCCCCGACAGGGGGCGAGTGGAGACCCAGTACTTC. Its translation is CASSPDRGRVETQYF.

This clonotype was seen a few times. The chain joins TRBV12-5 to TRBJ2-5; no clear D gene. Trimming took 3 bases from V and 1 from J, leaving 12 bases between them. Germline CDR1 reads LGHNT; CDR2 reads FRNRAP. The CDR3 sequence is 15 residues long. CDR3 protein: CASGFSRTFQETQYF. The CDR3 DNA sequence: TGTGCTAGTGGTTTCTCGCGGACCTTCCAAGAGACCCAGTACTTC.

The chain uses TRBV12-3 or TRBV12-4 and TRBJ2-3; D uncertain. The CDR3 length is 15 residues. V lost 6 bases and J lost 3, with 16 bases in between. The CDR3 bases are TGTGCCAGCAGCCTCGACGGACGGGTTACAGATACGCAGTATTTT. This translates into CASSLDGRVTDTQYF.

This clonotype was observed a handful of times. One junction end does not reproduce the germline sequence, and a read error may be involved. J is TRBJ2-5 and V is TRBV24-1; 8 nucleotides line up with TRBD1. The germline CDR1 and CDR2 sequences are KGHDR and SFDVKD. The CDR3 is 14 residues long. The CDR3 region is CVTSDSTGAETQYF. CDR3 coding DNA: TGTGTCACCAGTGATTCGACAGGGGCAGAGACCCAGTACTTC.